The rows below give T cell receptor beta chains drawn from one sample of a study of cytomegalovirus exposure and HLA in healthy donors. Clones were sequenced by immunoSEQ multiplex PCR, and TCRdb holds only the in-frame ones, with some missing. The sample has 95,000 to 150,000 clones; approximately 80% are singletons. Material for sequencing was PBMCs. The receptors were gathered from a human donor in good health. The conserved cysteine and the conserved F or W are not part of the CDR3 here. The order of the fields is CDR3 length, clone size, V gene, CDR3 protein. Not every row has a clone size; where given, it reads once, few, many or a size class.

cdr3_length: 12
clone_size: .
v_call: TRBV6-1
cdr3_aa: ASTRGSSYNEQF

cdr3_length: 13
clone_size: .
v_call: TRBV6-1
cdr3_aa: ASSEATGLSSGYT

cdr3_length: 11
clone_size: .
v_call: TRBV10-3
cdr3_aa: AIRTGGNTEAF

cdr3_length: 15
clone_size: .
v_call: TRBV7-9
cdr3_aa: SSSLGAGAPNTGELF

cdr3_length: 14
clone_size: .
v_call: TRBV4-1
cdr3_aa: ASSQEGDRGNYGYT

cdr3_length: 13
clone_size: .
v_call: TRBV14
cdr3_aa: ASSQVGGGNEKLF

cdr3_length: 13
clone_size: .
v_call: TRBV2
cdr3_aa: ASSERQTINSPLH

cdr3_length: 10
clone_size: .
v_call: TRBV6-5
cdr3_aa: ASTNRGNTIY

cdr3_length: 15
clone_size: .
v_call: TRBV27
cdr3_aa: ASSLNRDRASTDTQY

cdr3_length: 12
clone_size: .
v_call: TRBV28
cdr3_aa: ASSLTGEATEAF

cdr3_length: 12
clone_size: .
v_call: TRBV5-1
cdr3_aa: ASKQGSTNEKLF

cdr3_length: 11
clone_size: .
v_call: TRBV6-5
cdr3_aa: ASSPGGAAEAF

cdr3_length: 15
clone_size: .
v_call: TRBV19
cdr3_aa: ASTAGTGRLQDTEAF

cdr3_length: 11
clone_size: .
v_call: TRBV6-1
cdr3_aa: ASSPTRLYEQY

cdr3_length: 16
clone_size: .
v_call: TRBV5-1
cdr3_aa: ASSPDTGLAGQKNEQF

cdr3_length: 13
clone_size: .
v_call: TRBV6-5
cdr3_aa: ASSYSFTSNNEQF

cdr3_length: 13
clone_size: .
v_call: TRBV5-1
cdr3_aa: ASSLVPSTNEKLF

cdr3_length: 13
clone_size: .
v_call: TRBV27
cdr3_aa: ASSSYRGVGTEAF

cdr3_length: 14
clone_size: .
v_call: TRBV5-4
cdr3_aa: ASSEDPLAQYNEQF

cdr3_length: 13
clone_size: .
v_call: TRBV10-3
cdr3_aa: AISERDRGRETQY

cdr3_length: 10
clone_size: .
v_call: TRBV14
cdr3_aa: ASNWDREEQF

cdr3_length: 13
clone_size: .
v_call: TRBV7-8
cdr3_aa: ASSLGRDFYNEQF

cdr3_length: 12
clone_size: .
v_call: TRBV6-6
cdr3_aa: ASSPTGETYEQY

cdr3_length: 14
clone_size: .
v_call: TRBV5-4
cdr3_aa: ASSLAGQSSYNEQF

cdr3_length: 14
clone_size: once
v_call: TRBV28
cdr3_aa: ASSSNRDRGGIEQY

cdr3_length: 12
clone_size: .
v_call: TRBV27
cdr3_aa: ASSLLAGAETQY

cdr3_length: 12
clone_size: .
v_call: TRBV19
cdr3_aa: ASTGGATNEKLF

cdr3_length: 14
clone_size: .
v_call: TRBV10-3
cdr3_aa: AISSPRGLSSYEQY

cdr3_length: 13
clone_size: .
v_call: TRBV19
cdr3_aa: ASSRRGQGYTEAF

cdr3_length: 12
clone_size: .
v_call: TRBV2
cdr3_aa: ASIAELAGVEQL

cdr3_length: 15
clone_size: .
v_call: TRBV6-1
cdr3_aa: ASSEGPGRGYNEKLF

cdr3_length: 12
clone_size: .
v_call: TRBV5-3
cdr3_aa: ARSRDRDRYGYT

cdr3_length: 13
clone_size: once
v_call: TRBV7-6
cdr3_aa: ASSFTRGSYNEQF

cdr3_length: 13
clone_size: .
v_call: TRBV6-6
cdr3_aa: ASSTSRDYSYEQY

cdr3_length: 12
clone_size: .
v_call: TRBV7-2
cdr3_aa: ASSRDFTTGELF

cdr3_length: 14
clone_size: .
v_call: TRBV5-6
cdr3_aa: ASTTRRTGGYTEAF

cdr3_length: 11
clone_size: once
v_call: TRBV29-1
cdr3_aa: SGDRGSTDTQY

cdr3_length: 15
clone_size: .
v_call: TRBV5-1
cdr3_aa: ASSLARQGGAKNIQY

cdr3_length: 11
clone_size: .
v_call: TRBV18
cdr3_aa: ASCQGLEETQY

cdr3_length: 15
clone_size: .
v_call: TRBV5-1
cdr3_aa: ASSLDPLAGGTDTQY

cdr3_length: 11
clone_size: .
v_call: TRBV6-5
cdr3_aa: ASHIAGEGDQY

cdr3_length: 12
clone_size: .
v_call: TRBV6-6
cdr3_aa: ASSSLIDSYEQY

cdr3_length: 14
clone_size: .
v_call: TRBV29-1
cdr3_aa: SAPLPGVDRLYEQY

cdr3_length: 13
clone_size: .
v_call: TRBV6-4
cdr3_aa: ASSDGSGTTDTQY

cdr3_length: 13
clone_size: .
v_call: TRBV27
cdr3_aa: ASSLSGGPGYEQY

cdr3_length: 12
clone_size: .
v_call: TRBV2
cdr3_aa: ASRGSRAEEKLF

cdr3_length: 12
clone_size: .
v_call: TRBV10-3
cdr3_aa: AISEQGNNYGYT

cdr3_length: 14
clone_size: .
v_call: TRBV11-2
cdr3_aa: ASSLALAGTWNEQF

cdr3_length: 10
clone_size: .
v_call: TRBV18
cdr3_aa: ASSPLQDEQY

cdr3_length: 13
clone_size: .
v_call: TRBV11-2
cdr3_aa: ASSIPLGGTDTQY

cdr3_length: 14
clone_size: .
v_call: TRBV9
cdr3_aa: ASSASTSNGWDEQF

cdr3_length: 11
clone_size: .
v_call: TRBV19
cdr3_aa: ASTGTGAEKLF

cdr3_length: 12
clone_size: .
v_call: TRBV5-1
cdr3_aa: ASSQGQGQNEQY

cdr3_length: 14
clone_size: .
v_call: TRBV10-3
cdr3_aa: AISKETSGRPHTQY

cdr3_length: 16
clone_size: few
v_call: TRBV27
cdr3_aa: ASKPPGLAGGLTDTQY

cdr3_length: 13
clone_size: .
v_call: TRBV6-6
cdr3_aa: ASSYPDRGAYGYT

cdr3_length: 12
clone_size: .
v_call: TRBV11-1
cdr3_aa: ASSLRAWDNEQF

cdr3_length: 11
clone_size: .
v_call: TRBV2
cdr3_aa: ASSGDYRETQY

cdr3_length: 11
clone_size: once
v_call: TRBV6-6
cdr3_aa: ASSHGDRDVYT